This T cell receptor (beta chain) was found in a study of T cell responses to AZD1222 COVID-19 vaccine. Points from the study as a whole: Spike-specific TCR repertoires showed rising breadth and depth after two AZD1222 doses. Females made up more of the donors, who were largely white British, and clonal diversity may have come out too low.

The protocol was immunoSEQ multiplex PCR, while the TCRdb copy is restricted to in-frame clones and leaves out a portion. The sample lists some 110,000 clones, 80% to 85% occurring once. Germline lookup yields CDR1 LNHNV and CDR2 YYDKDF (reference sequence). V gave up 2 bases and J gave up 4 bases, with 14 bases separating them. This CDR3 comprises 16 residues. As to this clone: Its antigen is not known.

The TCR originated in an adult in good health. The chain uses TRBV15 and TRBJ2-2; D assignment may be TRBD1 or TRBD2 (6 bases each). The sequenced sample was peripheral blood, obtained on day 0 of AZD1222 vaccination. The CDR3 is CATSRKGGAVTGELFF. CDR3 nucleotide sequence: TGTGCCACCAGCAGAAAGGGGGGCGCGGTCACCGGGGAGCTGTTTTTT.